Presented here are 9 T cell receptor beta chains from one specimen sequenced in a study of T cells in lung cancer brain metastases. Sequencing used immunoSEQ multiplex PCR; TCRdb keeps in-frame clones, though not all of them. The repertoire holds 5,000 to 6,500 clones, with approximately 80% as singletons. Sequenced: tumor tissue from a brain metastasis. These receptor sequences come from a man in his fifties or sixties with non-small cell lung cancer that had spread to the brain.

The genes are TRBV6-5 and TRBJ1-1, with unresolved D. The CDR3 runs to 14 residues. Per germline, CDR1 MNHEY and CDR2 SVGAGI. The V end was cut by 5 bases, the J end by 2 bases, with 12 bases between. The CDR3: CASSNNHINTEAFF. The CDR3 region has the DNA TGTGCCAGCAGTAACAACCATATAAACACTGAAGCTTTCTTT.

The V and J genes are TRBV4-3 and TRBJ2-3, with D perhaps matching TRBD2 (6 bases). Germline lookup yields CDR1 LGHNA and CDR2 YSLEER. Between the trimmed V and J ends, which lost 0 bases and 0 bases, there was a span of 13 bases. The CDR3 sequence is 17 residues long. The chain's CDR3 is CASSQEGGGYSTDTQYF. In DNA form, the CDR3 reads TGCGCCAGCAGCCAAGAAGGTGGGGGGTATAGCACAGATACGCAGTATTTT.

The V call is TRBV30, the J call TRBJ1-2; D is perhaps TRBD1 (6 bases). The germline V gene encodes CDR1 GTSNPN and CDR2 SVGIG (reference sequence). Trimming removed 3 bases at V and 4 bases at J, with 21 bases between. The CDR3 covers 16 residues. The CDR3 is CAWSPKQGEKGYGYTF. Here the CDR3 DNA reads TGTGCCTGGAGCCCTAAACAGGGTGAGAAAGGCTATGGCTACACCTTC.

A few counts support this clone. The chain uses TRBV7-9 and TRBJ1-2, with D possibly matching TRBD1 (5 bases). Germline loops: CDR1 SEHNR, CDR2 FQNEAQ (reference sequence). The CDR3 covers 15 residues. Trimming stripped 5 bases from V and 5 bases from J, with 18 bases between. CDR3 in amino acids: CASSPRGLDIYGYTF. The CDR3 nucleotides are TGTGCCAGCAGCCCGAGAGGTTTGGACATATATGGCTACACCTTC.

This chain links TRBV30 with TRBJ1-1; 11 nucleotides match TRBD1. This CDR3 has 13 residues. CDR1 and CDR2 (germline): GTSNPN, SVGIG (reference sequence). V was pared by 2 bases and J by 10 bases, with 6 bases of the junction left unmatched. This chain's CDR3 is CAWSSGQGARAFF. The DNA for the CDR3 is TGTGCCTGGAGTTCCGGACAGGGGGCGCGAGCTTTCTTT. Combining the CDR3 with reference TRBV30 and TRBJ1-1 gives the whole variable domain SQTIHQWPATLVQPVGSPLSLECTVEGTSNPNLYWYRQAAGRGLQLLFYSVGIGQISSEVPQNLSASRPQDRQFILSSKKLLLSDSGFYLCAWSSGQGARAFFGQGTRLTVV.

This sequence joins TRBV7-9 and TRBJ1-2; 7 bases are a match to TRBD1. Germline V lookup: CDR1 SEHNR, CDR2 FQNEAQ (reference sequence). This CDR3 contains 15 residues. The trim removed 4 bases at V and 6 bases at J, leaving 11 bases unmatched. The CDR3: CASSSQTGRGNGYTF. The CDR3 DNA is TGTGCCAGCAGCTCGCAGACAGGGAGAGGAAATGGCTACACCTTC.

The chain employs TRBV29-1 and TRBJ1-1; D remains unclear. Trimming pared 3 bases from V and 5 bases from J, leaving 10 bases between. This CDR3 contains 12 residues. Per germline, CDR1 SQVTM and CDR2 ANQGSEA. The CDR3 coding sequence is TGCAGCGTTGAGGCTACTGGTACTGAAGCTTTCTTT. Protein product: CSVEATGTEAFF.

The rearrangement uses TRBV6-6 and TRBJ2-2; D remains ambiguous. The CDR3 totals 13 residues. V was cut by 0 bases and J by 6 bases, with 5 bases left in between. The germline V gene has CDR1 MNHNY and CDR2 SVGAGI (reference sequence). CDR3: CASSYSWAGELFF. CDR3 sequence (DNA): TGTGCCAGCAGTTACTCTTGGGCCGGGGAGCTGTTTTTT.

The chain joins TRBV29-1 to TRBJ2-3, with TRBD1 matching over 11 bases. Germline-derived CDR1 and CDR2 are SQVTM and ANQGSEA. CDR3 length: 14 amino acids. Trimming at V came to 5 bases and at J to 4 bases, leaving 5 bases not matched to a gene. The CDR3 loop reads CSVYWTGGADTQYF. CDR3 DNA: TGCAGCGTTTACTGGACAGGGGGCGCAGATACGCAGTATTTT.